One and the same sample provided the 6 T cell receptor beta chains below, sequenced in a study of cytomegalovirus exposure and HLA in healthy donors (dated by TCRdb to about 2017). Libraries were made using the immunoSEQ multiplex PCR assay. For the multiplex PCR, a mixture combining 60 forward primers for TCR Vbeta segments and 13 reverse primers for TCR Jbeta segments was used. Not all clones reach the TCRdb copy of this immuneACCESS table, which keeps in-frame sequences only. Checked studies attribute under half of the gap to unresolved V genes and leave the rest unexplained. For this sample there are approximately 150,000 clones; about two thirds appear just once. The ten largest clones add up to roughly 2.5% of the sample. Input material: PBMCs. The source is a human donor in good health.

The chain employs TRBV5-6 and TRBJ1-5; TRBD1 matches at 9 bases. Germline V gene data show CDR1 as SGHDT and CDR2 as YYEEEE. Trimming removed 5 bases from V and 9 bases from J; junction bases left unmatched: 9. The CDR3 consists of 14 residues. The CDR3 loop is CASSWTGEDRPQHF. The CDR3 bases are TGTGCCAGCAGTTGGACAGGGGAGGATCGGCCCCAGCATTTT.

This clone was counted between two and nine times. V is TRBV6-1 and J is TRBJ1-2; 7 nucleotides agree with TRBD1. The trim removed 3 bases at V and 7 bases at J, leaving 8 bases unmatched. CDR1 is MNHNS and CDR2 is SASEGT in the germline V gene. The CDR3 totals 14 residues. The CDR3 region has the DNA TGTGCCAGCAGTGAGGACAGGCTTAATTTTGGCTACACCTTC. Translated, it gives CASSEDRLNFGYTF.

This clone was observed a handful of times. The chain is built from TRBV7-2 and TRBJ2-3; TRBD1 might be the D (5 bases). CDR3 length: 15 residues. Between the trimmed V and J ends, which lost 5 bases and 0 bases, there was a span of 12 bases. Per the germline V gene, CDR1 is SGHTA and CDR2 is FQGNSA. The CDR3 sequence is CASSETEASTDTQYF. The CDR3 nucleotides read TGTGCCAGCAGCGAGACAGAGGCTAGCACAGATACGCAGTATTTT.

This clone came up a few times. The chain has TRBV7-6 and TRBJ1-1; D is possibly TRBD1 (5 bases). V was shortened by 5 bases and J by 11 bases, with 15 bases between the two germline ends. This CDR3 is 12 amino acids long. Germline V CDR1 and CDR2: SGHVS, FNYEAQ. CDR3 in DNA: TGTGCCAGCAGCCTGATCCAGGGTTGGGCTTTCTTT. Its protein product is CASSLIQGWAFF.

The chain is built from TRBV27 and TRBJ2-7, with 8 nucleotides matching TRBD1. The CDR3 spans 15 residues. V shed 5 bases, J shed 2 bases, and the junction held 8 bases outside the gene matches. Germline V gene data show CDR1 as MNHEY and CDR2 as SMNVEV (reference sequence). CDR3 nucleotides: TGTGCCAGCAGTCCGGGACAGGTCCTTACCTACGAGCAGTACTTC. It yields the protein CASSPGQVLTYEQYF.

CDR3 sequence: CASRPRQGRAYEQYF. CDR3 nucleotide sequence: TGTGCCAGCAGACCCCGACAGGGCCGGGCCTACGAGCAGTACTTC. The chain couples TRBV7-9 to TRBJ2-7, with TRBD1 matching 7 bases. The germline V gene encodes CDR1 SEHNR and CDR2 FQNEAQ (reference sequence). The CDR3 runs 15 residues. After removal of 6 bases from V and 2 bases from J, the junction contained 10 bases not matched to a gene.